One sample yielded the 26 T cell receptor beta chains listed below, sequenced in a study of shared clonotypes between healthy human individuals. Here immunoSEQ multiplex PCR was the method, and the copy in TCRdb shows in-frame clones only, minus some. The table has about 230,000 clones, under 80% seen once; the top ten hold over 8.5%. Sequencing was carried out using memory CD4+ T cells sorted from blood. Subset denoted: CD45RA-negative fraction. These receptors originate from a man between 25 and 39 years old in good health.

The rearrangement uses TRBV5-4 and TRBJ2-1; 8 positions match TRBD2. Trimming cost V 5 bases and J 6 bases; bases outside gene matches: 7. The germline V gene encodes CDR1 SGHNT and CDR2 YYREEE (reference sequence). This CDR3 is 14 amino acids long. The chain's CDR3 is CASSGRGGLNEQFF. The DNA of the CDR3 is TGTGCCAGCAGTGGTCGCGGGGGGCTCAATGAGCAGTTCTTC.

The chain employs TRBV14 and TRBJ2-7; D is uncertain. The V gene lost 0 bases and the J gene lost 3 bases, with 12 bases spanning the gap. Germline V lookup: CDR1 SGHDN, CDR2 FVKESK. The length of the CDR3 is 15 residues. The CDR3 here is CASSQDVGQLYEQYF. In DNA, the CDR3 is TGTGCCAGCAGCCAAGATGTGGGTCAGCTCTACGAGCAGTACTTC.

CDR3 region: CASRRSGQGIDTQYF. The DNA of the CDR3 is TGTGCCAGCAGGCGGTCGGGACAGGGCATAGATACGCAGTATTTT. The genes are TRBV6-1 and TRBJ2-3; TRBD1 matches 9 bases. The germline V gene encodes CDR1 MNHNS and CDR2 SASEGT. The CDR3 runs to 15 residues. The junction had 9 bases not matched to a gene; V was cut back by 6 bases and J by 5 bases.

The rearrangement joins TRBV7-8 to TRBJ2-7; the D gene could be TRBD1 or TRBD2 (5 bases each). The CDR3 loop spans 15 amino acids. Germline-derived CDR1 and CDR2 are SGHVS and FQNEAQ. The V end lost 3 bases, the J end lost 2 bases, and 14 bases lay between the germline ends. CDR3 protein: CASSFEGTGAYEQYF. The CDR3 DNA sequence: TGTGCCAGCAGCTTTGAGGGGACCGGGGCCTACGAGCAGTACTTC.

This clone was detected only a few times. The chain carries TRBV7-3 and TRBJ2-2; D uncertain. V lost 1 base to trimming and J lost 1 base, with 4 bases between them. Germline values: CDR1 SGHTA, CDR2 FQGTGA. The CDR3 is 14 residues long. The CDR3 is CASSLRVNTGELFF. CDR3 in DNA: TGTGCCAGCAGCTTAAGGGTGAACACCGGGGAGCTGTTTTTT.

The V gene is TRBV5-1, the J gene TRBJ2-3, with 7 bases aligning to TRBD1. The V gene end was trimmed by 4 bases and the J gene end by 1 base; junction bases not matched to a gene: 9. This CDR3 contains 16 residues. Germline lookup yields CDR1 SGHRS and CDR2 YFSETQ. DNA for the CDR3: TGCGCCAGCAGCCGGGCCCTCACAGGGGGCACAGATACGCAGTATTTT. It yields the protein CASSRALTGGTDTQYF.

The chain employs TRBV7-9 and TRBJ2-1, with TRBD1 identical over 9 bases. The trim removed 5 bases at V and 5 bases at J, leaving 7 bases unmatched. CDR3 size: 15 residues. CDR1 and CDR2 (germline): SEHNR, FQNEAQ (reference sequence). CDR3 DNA sequence: TGTGCCAGCAGCCACACCGGGACAGGGCACAATGAGCAGTTCTTC. Protein product: CASSHTGTGHNEQFF.

J is TRBJ2-7 and V is TRBV28; a weak D match, TRBD1 (5 bases). There are 13 residues in the CDR3. Germline-derived CDR1 and CDR2 are MDHEN and SYDVKM. Trimming removed 5 bases from V and 2 bases from J, with 10 bases in between. The CDR3 region is CASSQQDAYEQYF. The CDR3 DNA sequence: TGTGCCAGCAGTCAACAGGATGCCTACGAGCAGTACTTC.

The chain has TRBV5-1 and TRBJ1-3; 9 nucleotides align to TRBD1. V lost 2 bases to trimming and J lost 5 bases; unmatched junction nucleotides: 11. Germline CDR1 reads SGHRS; CDR2 reads YFSETQ. This CDR3 is built from 17 residues. The CDR3 loop is CASSFGIRTGDRNTIYF. The DNA of the CDR3 is TGCGCCAGCAGCTTTGGGATAAGGACAGGGGATAGAAACACCATATATTTT.

The chain recombines TRBV5-1 with TRBJ2-7, with 11 nucleotides matching TRBD1. The CDR3 totals 15 residues. From germline, CDR1 is SGHRS and CDR2 YFSETQ. V lost 4 bases, J lost 2 bases, and 5 bases stayed unmatched. The CDR3: CASSPGQGATYEQYF. Written as DNA, the CDR3 is TGCGCCAGCAGCCCCGGACAGGGGGCAACCTACGAGCAGTACTTC. Full variable domain (outside the CDR3, taken from reference TRBV5-1 and TRBJ2-7): KAGVTQTPRYLIKTRGQQVTLSCSPISGHRSVSWYQQTPGQGLQFLFEYFSETQRNKGNFPGRFSGRQFSNSRSEMNVSTLELGDSALYLCASSPGQGATYEQYFGPGTRLTVT.

The chain recombines TRBV25-1 with TRBJ1-2; D is uncertain. Trimming left V 3 bases short and J 6 bases short, with 14 bases between. This CDR3 comprises 14 residues. The germline V gene encodes CDR1 MGHDK and CDR2 SYGVNS. CDR3 loop: CASSDPGRLNGYTF. CDR3 bases: TGTGCCAGCAGTGACCCGGGCAGGCTGAATGGCTACACCTTC.

This clone has ten or more counts. The rearrangement uses TRBV7-9 and TRBJ1-2, with D possibly TRBD1 on 5 matching bases. Trimming stripped 3 bases from V and 0 bases from J, with 8 bases between. The CDR3 spans 14 residues. CDR1 and CDR2 from the germline V gene are SEHNR and FQNEAQ (reference sequence). The CDR3 reads CASSFGTSNYGYTF. Written as DNA, the CDR3 is TGTGCCAGCAGCTTTGGGACTTCTAACTATGGCTACACCTTC.

The rearrangement joins TRBV5-1 to TRBJ2-1; 7 nucleotides align to TRBD2. The V and J ends lost 2 bases and 8 bases, in that order; junction bases with no gene match: 4. CDR1 SGHRS and CDR2 YFSETQ come from the germline V gene. This CDR3 has 13 amino acids. This chain's CDR3 is CASSLQREYEQFF. The CDR3 DNA reads as TGCGCCAGCAGCTTACAGCGGGAATATGAGCAGTTCTTC.

The table lists this clone with a few counts. This chain links TRBV7-4 with TRBJ2-2; unclear D gene. The CDR3 is 15 amino acids. CDR1 and CDR2 (germline): SGHVT, SQSDAQ. The ends were cut back, 5 bases at V and 0 bases at J, with 10 bases in the middle. The CDR3: CASSKMAANTGELFF. The CDR3 DNA reads as TGTGCCAGCAGCAAGATGGCGGCGAACACCGGGGAGCTGTTTTTT.

This sequence joins TRBV27 and TRBJ2-7; D gene ambiguous. The CDR3 extends over 15 amino acids. Germline assignment: CDR1 MNHEY and CDR2 SMNVEV (reference sequence). Trimming stripped 3 bases from V and 6 bases from J, with 18 bases between. CDR3 residues: CASSFSGQDPREQYF. The CDR3 region has the DNA TGTGCCAGCAGTTTTTCTGGGCAGGACCCGCGCGAGCAGTACTTC.

This chain links TRBV27 with TRBJ2-3; D call uncertain. In germline, CDR1 is MNHEY, CDR2 SMNVEV (reference sequence). CDR3 length: 12 residues. The V gene lost 3 bases and the J gene lost 11 bases, with 12 bases spanning the gap. This CDR3 reads CASSFSWGGQYF. As DNA, the CDR3 is TGTGCCAGCAGTTTTTCCTGGGGTGGGCAGTATTTT.

This clone was seen only a few times. The chain recombines TRBV5-4 with TRBJ2-3; 10 positions match TRBD2. Looked up from germline, CDR1 is SGHNT and CDR2 is YYREEE (reference sequence). V lost 3 bases, J lost 1 base, and 5 bases stayed unmatched. The CDR3 consists of 16 residues. CDR3 sequence (DNA): TGTGCCAGCAGCTGGGAGGGGACTAGCGGCACAGATACGCAGTATTTT. It translates to CASSWEGTSGTDTQYF.

V gene TRBV9 combines with J gene TRBJ1-1; possibly TRBD1 for D (5 bases). This CDR3 region has 15 residues. Between the trimmed V and J ends, which lost 0 bases and 2 bases, there was a span of 11 bases. Germline V gives CDR1 SGDLS, CDR2 YYNGEE. In DNA form, the CDR3 reads TGTGCCAGCAGCGTAGCGGGGGGACTAAACACTGAAGCTTTCTTT. This codes for CASSVAGGLNTEAFF.

This clone was seen only a few times. V usage is TRBV29-1 and J usage is TRBJ2-2; D gene uncertain. The CDR3 totals 14 residues. Germline V CDR1 and CDR2: SQVTM, ANQGSEA. The V gene lost 6 bases and the J gene lost 5 bases, with 16 bases spanning the gap. CDR3 sequence reads: CSVAIWGQTGELFF. DNA of the CDR3: TGCAGCGTCGCGATATGGGGTCAAACCGGGGAGCTGTTTTTT.

V is TRBV7-3 and J is TRBJ2-7, with 12 bases matching TRBD1. V dropped 6 bases and J dropped 5; count of bases not matched to a gene: 8. Germline CDR1 SGHTA, CDR2 FQGTGA. The length of the CDR3 is 15 residues. In DNA form, the CDR3 reads TGTGCCAGCAGGAATACCGGGACAGGGGGCGACGAGCAGTACTTC. This translates into CASRNTGTGGDEQYF. The full variable domain, its missing parts supplied by reference TRBV7-3 and TRBJ2-7, is GAGVSQTPSNKVTEKGKYVELRCDPISGHTALYWYRQSLGQGPEFLIYFQGTGAADDSGLPNDRFFAVRPEGSVSTLKIQRTERGDSAVYLCASRNTGTGGDEQYFGPGTRLTVT.

The CDR3 sequence is CASSFRGDGNTIYF. CDR3 DNA sequence: TGTGCCAGCAGCTTCCGGGGGGATGGAAACACCATATATTTT. The rearrangement uses TRBV7-2 and TRBJ1-3, with D perhaps matching TRBD1 (5 bases). Germline V gene data show CDR1 as SGHTA and CDR2 as FQGNSA. V was trimmed by 3 bases and J by 3 bases, leaving 9 bases between them. The CDR3 contains 14 residues.

This clone has just one count. The chain carries TRBV6-1 and TRBJ1-5, with a tentative D call TRBD1 (6 bases). The CDR3 length is 15 residues. Germline V gives CDR1 MNHNS, CDR2 SASEGT. The germline V and J ends were trimmed by 6 bases and 7 bases, with 19 bases remaining between them. The CDR3 DNA is TGTGCCAGCAGCCAGGCGGGGGGCGAGGGGCAGCCCCAGCATTTT. As protein: CASSQAGGEGQPQHF.

The CDR3 is CASSFNRGVNEKLFF. The CDR3 region has the DNA TGCGCCAGCAGCTTTAACAGGGGCGTTAATGAAAAACTGTTTTTT. The chain is built from TRBV5-1 and TRBJ1-4; 7 bases are a match to TRBD1. Germline CDR1 and CDR2: SGHRS and YFSETQ. With 2 bases clipped from V and 4 bases from J, the junction kept 5 bases outside the gene matches. The CDR3 totals 15 residues.

The sample holds a few counts of this clone. The chain carries TRBV2 and TRBJ2-2; 11 bases line up with TRBD2. The trim removed 3 bases at V and 3 bases at J, leaving 12 bases unmatched. Per the germline V gene, CDR1 is SNHLY and CDR2 is FYNNEI. CDR3 length: 19 amino acids. The CDR3: CASSDPISGSGRDTGELFF. CDR3 DNA sequence: TGTGCCAGCAGTGATCCAATTTCGGGTAGCGGGAGGGACACCGGGGAGCTGTTTTTT.

V gene TRBV2 combines with J gene TRBJ2-2, with TRBD1 identical over 8 bases. The germline gives CDR1 SNHLY, CDR2 FYNNEI. Trimming cost V 6 bases and J 1 base; bases outside gene matches: 4. There are 15 residues in the CDR3. CDR3 amino acids: CASRTGTGNTGELFF. CDR3 DNA sequence: TGTGCCAGCAGGACCGGGACAGGGAACACCGGGGAGCTGTTTTTT.

As regards this clone: A read error may explain this, as a much larger clone is one base away. CDR3 bases: TGCAGCGTGAGCCTCGGCGGGGATGAGCAGTACTTC. It is translated as CSVSLGGDEQYF. The chain combines TRBV29-1 with TRBJ2-7; TRBD2 is a possible D gene (6 bases). Germline CDR1 SQVTM, CDR2 ANQGSEA. The CDR3 spans 12 residues. Trimming removed 6 bases from V and 7 bases from J, with 16 bases in between.